The rows below give T cell receptor beta chains drawn from one sample of a study of T cells in Graves' hyperthyroidism and ophthalmopathy. TCRdb analysed the multiplex PCR reads with MiXCR anew, one entry per CDR3 protein. The data contain more than 150,000 distinct CDR3 sequences, about a sixth of them singletons. The sample consisted of blood. All receptors derive from a woman between 50 and 59 years old with Graves' hyperthyroidism. Each CDR3 is given with its conserved first and last residue. A D gene is named only where the DNA matches it firmly. Size values are once, few and many counts, or a class for expanded clones, and some rows have none.

V gene: TRBV18; D gene: TRBD1; clone size: many; J gene: TRBJ1-1; CDR3 protein: CASSRQGETEAFF; CDR3 DNA: TGTGCCAGCTCACGACAGGGTGAGACTGAAGCTTTCTTT
V gene: TRBV6-2/TRBV6-3; D gene: .; clone size: many; J gene: TRBJ1-2; CDR3 protein: CASNFAGEGYGYTF; CDR3 DNA: TGTGCCAGCAACTTCGCCGGGGAGGGCTATGGCTACACCTTC
V gene: TRBV6-1; D gene: .; clone size: many; J gene: TRBJ1-1; CDR3 protein: CASSADLNTEAFF; CDR3 DNA: TGTGCCAGCAGCGCAGACTTGAACACTGAAGCTTTCTTT
V gene: TRBV18; D gene: .; clone size: few; J gene: TRBJ1-5; CDR3 protein: CASSRTEGQPQHF; CDR3 DNA: TGTGCCAGCTCCCGTACGGAGGGTCAGCCCCAGCATTTT
V gene: TRBV3-1; D gene: .; clone size: many; J gene: TRBJ1-2; CDR3 protein: CASSPTSTENYGYTF; CDR3 DNA: TGTGCCAGCAGCCCGACATCCACAGAAAACTATGGCTACACCTTC
V gene: TRBV6-1; D gene: .; clone size: many; J gene: TRBJ1-2; CDR3 protein: CASSPDNYGYTF; CDR3 DNA: TGTGCCAGCAGCCCGGACAACTATGGCTACACCTTC
V gene: TRBV7-8; D gene: TRBD1; clone size: .; J gene: TRBJ1-3; CDR3 protein: CASSKTGALSGNTIYF; CDR3 DNA: TGTGCCAGCAGCAAGACAGGGGCCCTCTCTGGAAACACCATATATTTT
V gene: TRBV7-2; D gene: .; clone size: many; J gene: TRBJ2-7; CDR3 protein: CASSLERQHEQYF; CDR3 DNA: TGTGCCAGCAGCTTAGAAAGACAGCACGAGCAGTACTTC
V gene: TRBV6-1; D gene: TRBD2; clone size: .; J gene: TRBJ2-1; CDR3 protein: CASSESRGGSDEQFF; CDR3 DNA: TGTGCCAGCAGTGAAAGTCGGGGGGGAAGCGATGAGCAGTTCTTC
V gene: TRBV3-1; D gene: .; clone size: many; J gene: TRBJ1-4; CDR3 protein: CASSQDWTAKKLFF; CDR3 DNA: TGTGCCAGCAGCCAAGACTGGACAGCGAAAAAACTGTTTTTT
V gene: TRBV15; D gene: TRBD2; clone size: many; J gene: TRBJ2-7; CDR3 protein: CATSQGGSLAIEQYF; CDR3 DNA: TGTGCCACCAGCCAGGGAGGGTCCCTCGCGATCGAGCAGTACTTC
V gene: TRBV7-3; D gene: .; clone size: few; J gene: TRBJ1-1; CDR3 protein: CASSLTRGAEAFF; CDR3 DNA: TGTGCCAGCAGCTTAACGAGGGGCGCCGAAGCTTTCTTT
V gene: TRBV12-3/TRBV12-4; D gene: .; clone size: many; J gene: TRBJ2-2; CDR3 protein: CASSPQGLRTGELFF; CDR3 DNA: TGTGCCAGCAGTCCTCAGGGATTAAGGACCGGGGAGCTGTTTTTT
V gene: TRBV20-1; D gene: .; clone size: .; J gene: TRBJ2-1; CDR3 protein: CSATRAPQEDNEQFF; CDR3 DNA: TGCAGTGCAACCCGGGCTCCACAGGAGGACAATGAGCAGTTCTTC
V gene: TRBV7-9; D gene: .; clone size: few; J gene: TRBJ2-4; CDR3 protein: CASSRQLLAKNIQYF; CDR3 DNA: TGTGCCAGCAGCAGACAGTTACTAGCCAAAAACATTCAGTACTTC
V gene: TRBV20-1; D gene: TRBD1; clone size: few; J gene: TRBJ1-2; CDR3 protein: CSARLAGTGRIDGYTF; CDR3 DNA: TGCAGTGCTAGATTAGCCGGGACAGGGAGAATTGATGGCTACACCTTC
V gene: TRBV6-1; D gene: .; clone size: few; J gene: TRBJ1-6; CDR3 protein: CASRATSTVNNSPLHF; CDR3 DNA: TGTGCCAGCAGAGCTACTTCGACAGTAAATAATTCACCCCTCCACTTT
V gene: TRBV2; D gene: .; clone size: many; J gene: TRBJ2-1; CDR3 protein: CASRAYNEQFF; CDR3 DNA: TGTGCCAGCAGGGCCTACAATGAGCAGTTCTTC
V gene: TRBV4-1; D gene: .; clone size: many; J gene: TRBJ1-1; CDR3 protein: CASSAGFGNTEAFF; CDR3 DNA: TGCGCCAGCAGTGCTGGGTTCGGGAACACTGAAGCTTTCTTT
V gene: TRBV12-3/TRBV12-4; D gene: .; clone size: .; J gene: TRBJ2-7; CDR3 protein: CASSEPGMGGGEQYF; CDR3 DNA: TGTGCCAGCAGTGAACCGGGGATGGGGGGCGGAGAGCAGTACTTC
V gene: TRBV3-1; D gene: .; clone size: many; J gene: TRBJ1-2; CDR3 protein: CASSYASTYGYTF; CDR3 DNA: TGTGCCAGCAGCTATGCTTCCACATATGGCTACACCTTC
V gene: TRBV7-8; D gene: .; clone size: many; J gene: TRBJ1-4; CDR3 protein: CASSLWGGNEKLFF; CDR3 DNA: TGTGCCAGCAGCTTATGGGGTGGTAATGAAAAACTGTTTTTT
V gene: TRBV4-2; D gene: .; clone size: .; J gene: TRBJ1-2; CDR3 protein: CASSQAFSSGRNYGYTF; CDR3 DNA: TGTGCCAGCAGCCAAGCATTTAGTTCAGGCCGTAACTATGGCTACACCTTC
V gene: TRBV28; D gene: .; clone size: many; J gene: TRBJ2-3; CDR3 protein: CASSFIISDTQYF; CDR3 DNA: TGTGCCAGCAGTTTTATTATATCAGATACGCAGTATTTT
V gene: TRBV7-9; D gene: .; clone size: many; J gene: TRBJ1-6; CDR3 protein: CASSSGTQNSPLHF; CDR3 DNA: TGTGCCAGCAGCAGCGGGACACAGAATTCACCCCTCCACTTT
V gene: TRBV19; D gene: .; clone size: many; J gene: TRBJ2-2; CDR3 protein: CASGEHSPTGELFF; CDR3 DNA: TGTGCCAGTGGGGAACACTCGCCCACCGGGGAGCTGTTTTTT
V gene: TRBV5-1; D gene: .; clone size: .; J gene: TRBJ2-1; CDR3 protein: CASRLQGGPGNEQFF; CDR3 DNA: TGCGCCAGCAGGCTCCAGGGAGGTCCGGGGAATGAGCAGTTCTTC
V gene: TRBV5-6; D gene: TRBD1; clone size: few; J gene: TRBJ1-2; CDR3 protein: CASSPTGDGLNYGYTF; CDR3 DNA: TGTGCCAGCAGCCCGACAGGGGACGGACTTAACTATGGCTACACCTTC
V gene: TRBV15; D gene: .; clone size: .; J gene: TRBJ1-4; CDR3 protein: CATSRDRGIGNEKLFF; CDR3 DNA: TGTGCCACCAGCAGAGATCGGGGGATCGGTAATGAAAAACTGTTTTTT
V gene: TRBV5-1; D gene: .; clone size: few; J gene: TRBJ2-7; CDR3 protein: CASSLSGTQTGEQYF; CDR3 DNA: TGCGCCAGCAGCTTGTCGGGGACACAAACTGGGGAGCAGTACTTC
V gene: TRBV12-3/TRBV12-4; D gene: .; clone size: .; J gene: TRBJ2-7; CDR3 protein: CASSLGAGGYEQYF; CDR3 DNA: TGTGCCAGCAGTTTAGGGGCGGGCGGTTACGAGCAGTACTTC
V gene: TRBV7-9; D gene: TRBD1; clone size: .; J gene: TRBJ2-5; CDR3 protein: CASSSEDRGETQYF; CDR3 DNA: TGTGCCAGCAGCTCCGAGGACAGGGGGGAGACCCAGTACTTC
V gene: TRBV29-1; D gene: TRBD1; clone size: .; J gene: TRBJ2-5; CDR3 protein: CSARRTGMGETQYF; CDR3 DNA: TGCAGCGCGCGCAGGACAGGGATGGGGGAGACCCAGTACTTC